This record concerns one T cell receptor beta chain sequence. The antigen is not known. The naive CD8 population came from CD45RO-negative cells selected for CCR7, without terminally differentiated effector memory CD45RA+ cells. Adults of Caucasian background living in Nashville, Tennessee made up all donors. The assay was immunoSEQ multiplex PCR, and TCRdb's table has in-frame clones only and misses some. The sample has millions of clones, about 93% seen once; the top ten hold roughly 1.8%. The data were obtained in a study of shared clonotypes between healthy human individuals. Notes on the study in general: The study's rarefaction showed incomplete sorted-subset sequencing despite large depth. Several donors had 4% to 6.5% of their naive CD4 clonotypes in common.

The CDR3 contains 15 residues. V dropped 2 bases and J dropped 3 bases, with 10 bases sitting between them. Germline assignment: CDR1 MNHEY and CDR2 SVGAGI. The receptor was derived from a man aged 18 to 29 in good health. Some clones in this sample may be carry-over from other donors' samples. The chain combines TRBV6-5 with TRBJ2-2; possible D gene TRBD1, 7 bases. Sequenced sample: naive CD8+ T cells from PBMCs. In DNA, the CDR3 is TGTGCCAGCAGTTACACCAGGGGGGACACCGGGGAGCTGTTTTTT. Translating it yields CASSYTRGDTGELFF.